The present entry profiles one TCR beta chain with its context. Germline lookup yields CDR1 MDHEN and CDR2 SYDVKM. The CDR3 runs 14 residues. Trimming took off 3 bases at V and 6 bases at J, with 11 bases between the two ends. This sample is part of a study of T cell responses to AZD1222 COVID-19 vaccine. The assay was immunoSEQ multiplex PCR, and TCRdb's table has in-frame clones only and misses some. The sample holds over 120,000 clones; 90% to 95% are singletons and the top ten take 3.6%. The sequence derives from an adult who received the AZD1222 COVID-19 vaccine. This material consisted of peripheral blood, taken 28 days after the second AZD1222 dose. This chain joins TRBV28 and TRBJ1-4, with D possibly matching TRBD1 (5 bases). As DNA, the CDR3 is TGTGCCAGCAGTTTCCGGGGAGGGGATGAAAAACTGTTTTTT. Translation gives CASSFRGGDEKLFF.